A selection of T cell receptor beta chains follows, all from one sample in a study of blood T cell repertoires in COVID-19. Here immunoSEQ multiplex PCR was the method, and the copy in TCRdb shows in-frame clones only, minus some. Of 250,000 to 300,000 clones in the sample, almost 90% were seen once. The sequencing sample was made of peripheral blood. All receptors derive from a woman aged 25 to 39 with COVID-19, enrolled during active disease. Each CDR3 is given with its conserved first and last residue. Fields, in order: V gene, CDR3 protein.

TRBV2,CASSGTSGNPDTQYF
TRBV7-2,CASSPQGSADYGYTF
TRBV3-1/TRBV3-2,CASSQGISAGSDTQYF
TRBV13,CASSFRDRGRGAFF
TRBV19,CASMPGGGTYEQYF
TRBV2,CASRMDRPYEQYF
TRBV5-1,CASAPVANTGELFF
TRBV24-1,CATSAPTGGNQPQHF
TRBV5-1,CASRASTDTQYF
TRBV18,CASSPGLRTSYNSPLHF
TRBV4-1,CASSQDLLGVAGAQETQYF
TRBV28,CASRELAGLYEQYF
TRBV4-3,CASSQDGERYSGELFF
TRBV4-3,CASSQDRGPFTEAFF
TRBV6-5,CASSLTSGRSSEQFF
TRBV18,CASSLSSGRADEQFF
TRBV27,CASSQRDTQYF
TRBV11-2,CASSLDGLAGFADTQYF
TRBV4-2,CASSQALAGGNTDTQYF
TRBV30,CAFTGTQTSYSNQPQHF
TRBV28,CASSNSGRLYEQYF
TRBV5-5,CASSRTGRWNEQYF
TRBV11-2,CADGGDAYEQYF
TRBV28,CASTAGGLNTEAFF
TRBV6-6,CASSYPQEVETQYF
TRBV2,CASKWDFSYNEQFF